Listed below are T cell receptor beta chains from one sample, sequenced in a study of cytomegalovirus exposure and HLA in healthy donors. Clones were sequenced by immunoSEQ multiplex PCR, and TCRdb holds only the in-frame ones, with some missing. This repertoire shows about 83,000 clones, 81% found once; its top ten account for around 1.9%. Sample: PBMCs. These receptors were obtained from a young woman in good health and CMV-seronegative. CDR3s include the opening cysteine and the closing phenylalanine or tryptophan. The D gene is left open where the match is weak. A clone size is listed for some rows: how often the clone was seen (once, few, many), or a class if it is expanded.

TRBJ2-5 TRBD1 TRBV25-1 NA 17 CASSDFGGAGGQETQYF TGTGCCAGCAGTGATTTTGGTGGGGCAGGGGGCCAAGAGACCCAGTACTTC
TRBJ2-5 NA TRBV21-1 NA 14 CASSKFSAQETQYF TGTGCCAGCAGCAAATTTTCAGCGCAAGAGACCCAGTACTTC
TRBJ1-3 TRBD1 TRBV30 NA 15 CAWSETGISGNTIYF TGTGCCTGGAGCGAGACAGGGATCTCTGGAAACACCATATATTTT
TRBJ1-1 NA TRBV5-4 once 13 CASSSRGNTEAFF TGTGCCAGCAGCTCTAGGGGGAACACTGAAGCTTTCTTT
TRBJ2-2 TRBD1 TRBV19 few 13 CASRRTGGGELFF TGTGCCAGTAGAAGGACAGGAGGCGGGGAGCTGTTTTTT
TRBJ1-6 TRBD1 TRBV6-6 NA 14 CASSLDRGNSPLHF TGTGCCAGCAGTCTCGACAGGGGGAATTCACCCCTCCACTTT
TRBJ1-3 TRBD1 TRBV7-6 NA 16 CASSLARTGSGNTIYF TGTGCCAGCAGCTTAGCTAGGACAGGGTCTGGAAACACCATATATTTT
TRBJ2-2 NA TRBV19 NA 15 CASSAGPGKAGELFF TGTGCCAGTAGTGCGGGGCCCGGAAAGGCCGGGGAGCTGTTTTTT
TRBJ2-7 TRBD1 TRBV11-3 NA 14 CASSPGQGTYEQYF TGTGCCAGCAGCCCAGGACAGGGGACATACGAGCAGTACTTC
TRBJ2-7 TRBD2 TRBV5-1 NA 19 CASSHPGLAGGERAYEQYF TGCGCCAGCAGCCATCCGGGACTAGCGGGAGGAGAGAGGGCGTACGAGCAGTACTTC
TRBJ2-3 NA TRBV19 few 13 CASVGLGADTQYF TGTGCCAGTGTTGGCCTAGGGGCCGATACGCAGTATTTT
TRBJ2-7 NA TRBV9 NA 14 CASSVVAASYEQYF TGTGCCAGCAGCGTAGTGGCCGCATCCTACGAGCAGTACTTC
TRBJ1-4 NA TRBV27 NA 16 CASARGALPGNEKLFF TGTGCCAGCGCTCGGGGGGCCTTGCCGGGTAATGAAAAACTGTTTTTT
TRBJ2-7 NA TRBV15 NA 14 CATSSPGVNYEQYF TGTGCCACCAGCAGCCCCGGGGTCAACTACGAGCAGTACTTC
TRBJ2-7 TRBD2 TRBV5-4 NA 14 CASSLQRGDYEQYF TGTGCCAGCAGCTTACAGCGGGGGGACTACGAGCAGTACTTC
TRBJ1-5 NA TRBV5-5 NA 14 CASSLVGGNQPQHF TGTGCCAGCAGCTTGGTAGGGGGCAATCAGCCCCAGCATTTT
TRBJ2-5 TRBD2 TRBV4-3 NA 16 CASSQDSAGAWETQYF TGCGCCAGCAGCCAAGATTCTGCGGGAGCTTGGGAGACCCAGTACTTC
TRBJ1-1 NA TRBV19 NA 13 CASSIRLEAEAFF TGTGCCAGTAGTATCAGGCTTGAAGCTGAAGCTTTCTTT
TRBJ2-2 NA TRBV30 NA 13 CAWSVLASGELFF TGTGCCTGGAGTGTTCTGGCCAGCGGGGAGCTGTTTTTT
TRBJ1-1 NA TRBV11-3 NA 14 CASSTGQMNTEAFF TGTGCCAGCAGCACGGGACAAATGAACACTGAAGCTTTCTTT
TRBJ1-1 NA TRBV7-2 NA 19 CASSSRAPGGLGMNTEAFF TGTGCCAGCAGCTCCCGAGCGCCAGGCGGACTAGGCATGAACACTGAAGCTTTCTTT
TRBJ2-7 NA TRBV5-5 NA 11 CASSQTYEQYF TGTGCCAGCAGCCAGACCTACGAGCAGTACTTC
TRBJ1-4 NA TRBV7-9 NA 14 CASSLNTGSEKLFF TGTGCCAGCAGCTTAAATACAGGCAGTGAAAAACTGTTTTTT
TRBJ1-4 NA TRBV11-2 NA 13 CASSLAFREKLFF TGTGCCAGCAGCTTAGCGTTCCGGGAAAAACTGTTTTTT
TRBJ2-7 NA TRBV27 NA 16 CASSSDFRGSSYEQYF TGTGCCAGCAGCTCAGATTTCAGGGGAAGCTCCTACGAGCAGTACTTC
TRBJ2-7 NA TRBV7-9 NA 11 CASSASNEQYF TGTGCCAGCAGCGCCAGTAACGAGCAGTACTTC
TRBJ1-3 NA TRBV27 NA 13 CASSLYRGNTIYF TGTGCCAGCAGTTTATATCGGGGAAACACCATATATTTT
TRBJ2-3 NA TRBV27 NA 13 CASSFAGSDTQYF TGTGCCAGCAGTTTCGCGGGATCAGATACGCAGTATTTT
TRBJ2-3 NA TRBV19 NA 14 CASRDVGLTDTQYF TGTGCCAGTAGGGATGTGGGCCTAACAGATACGCAGTATTTT
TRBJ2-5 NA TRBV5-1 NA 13 CASFQGRGETQYF TGCGCCAGCTTCCAGGGGAGGGGAGAGACCCAGTACTTC
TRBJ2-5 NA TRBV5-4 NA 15 CASSLGRGDQETQYF TGTGCCAGCAGCTTGGGCAGGGGGGACCAAGAGACCCAGTACTTC
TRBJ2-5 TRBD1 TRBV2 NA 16 CASDSIRDRGRETQYF TGTGCCAGCGATTCGATTCGGGACAGGGGACGAGAGACCCAGTACTTC
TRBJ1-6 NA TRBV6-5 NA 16 CASSYRSTGSNSPLHF TGTGCCAGCAGTTACAGATCGACCGGGAGCAATTCACCCCTCCACTTT
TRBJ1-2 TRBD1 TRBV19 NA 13 CASRRGQRYGYTF TGTGCCAGTCGAAGGGGACAGCGCTATGGCTACACCTTC
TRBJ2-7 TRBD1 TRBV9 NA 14 CASSPGTGGNEQYF TGTGCCAGCAGCCCGGGGACAGGGGGAAACGAGCAGTACTTC
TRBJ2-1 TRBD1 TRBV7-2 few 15 CASSLWDRGQGEQFF TGTGCCAGCAGCCTGTGGGACAGGGGCCAGGGGGAGCAGTTCTTC
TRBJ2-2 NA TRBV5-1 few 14 CASSLGAGTGELFF TGCGCCAGCAGCTTGGGAGCGGGCACCGGGGAGCTGTTTTTT